The rows below give T cell receptor beta chains drawn from one sample of a study of shared clonotypes between healthy human individuals. Here immunoSEQ multiplex PCR was the method, and the copy in TCRdb shows in-frame clones only, minus some. The data contain 2 million to 2.5 million clones, roughly 95% of them singletons. Sequenced material: naive CD4+ T cells sorted from blood. Receptors were obtained from a man aged 18 to 30 in good health. Each CDR3 is given with its conserved first and last residue. D genes are given only for firm matches. A row's size may be missing; if present it is once, few, many or a size class.

TRBV18	15	TRBD2	TRBJ2-7	.	CASSQRLAGASEQYF
TRBV6-1	18	.	TRBJ1-3	.	CASSEVVSSLISGNTIYF
TRBV19	12	.	TRBJ2-7	.	CASSVFPYEQYF
TRBV19	14	TRBD1	TRBJ2-7	.	CASSWDRAPYEQYF
TRBV9	15	.	TRBJ2-5	.	CASSVSVSLQETQYF
TRBV27	14	.	TRBJ1-5	.	CASSLSGGNQPQHF
TRBV9	15	TRBD2	TRBJ2-3	.	CASTRIGAGADTQYF
TRBV19	15	TRBD1	TRBJ2-5	.	CASSIADRAGETQYF
TRBV6-6	13	.	TRBJ1-1	.	CASSYPGGDEAFF
TRBV11-2	16	.	TRBJ2-5	.	CASSLGAKPYQETQYF
TRBV4-3	15	.	TRBJ1-4	.	CASSPLRETNEKLFF
TRBV18	14	.	TRBJ1-5	.	CASSPLGRDQPQHF
TRBV19	18	.	TRBJ1-5	.	CASCRLAGISTSNQPQHF
TRBV28	15	.	TRBJ2-1	.	CASRIGWMDSGEQFF
TRBV28	17	TRBD1	TRBJ2-7	.	CASSPRQGSKKRYEQYF
TRBV29-1	11	.	TRBJ1-2	once	CSVESALGYTF
TRBV5-1	11	.	TRBJ2-5	.	CASSYGETQYF
TRBV28	17	.	TRBJ1-1	.	CASSPGGAFGLNTEAFF
TRBV28	15	.	TRBJ1-4	.	CASSFRRATNEKLFF
TRBV10-3	13	TRBD1	TRBJ1-2	once	CAIRGTDYYGYTF
TRBV4-1	15	.	TRBJ1-1	.	CASSQEGGLNTEAFF
TRBV5-1	14	TRBD1	TRBJ2-7	.	CASSSWDRGREQYF
TRBV6-1	15	.	TRBJ2-7	once	CASTVGGGPLYEQYF
TRBV7-9	17	TRBD2	TRBJ2-2	.	CASSFTAGGPDTGELFF
TRBV30	17	TRBD1	TRBJ1-1	.	CAWSVLRTGIGNTEAFF
TRBV29-1	15	TRBD2	TRBJ2-5	.	CSVAVSSGGAETQYF
TRBV10-3	14	.	TRBJ2-7	.	CAISTLLERYEQYF
TRBV7-2	17	TRBD1	TRBJ2-1	.	CASSSNAGTGGRNEQFF
TRBV5-6	16	TRBD2	TRBJ2-5	once	CASSIAGGRLGETQYF
TRBV15	16	TRBD1	TRBJ2-3	.	CATSRDRTGLADTQYF
TRBV7-9	15	.	TRBJ1-5	.	CASSLGGASNQPQHF
TRBV6-1	16	.	TRBJ2-1	.	CASSERALGTYNEQFF
TRBV7-2	15	TRBD1	TRBJ1-5	.	CASSPGQGRDQPQHF
TRBV2	14	TRBD2	TRBJ2-5	.	CASSDQRGGETQYF
TRBV18	15	.	TRBJ1-1	.	CASSRAGSLNTEAFF
TRBV6-1	16	.	TRBJ2-1	once	CASSEYPGGIYNEQFF
TRBV4-1	16	TRBD1	TRBJ1-1	.	CASSQDGDRSNTEAFF